This TCR beta chain was found in a study of cytomegalovirus exposure and HLA in healthy donors. Study results and caveats: For most TCR sequences rarity was the rule, although some public TCRs occurred in many donors. Reported findings show TCR beta sequences accurately forecast HLA-A and HLA-B alleles in most subjects. In a later analysis, most CMV-associated TCR beta chains appeared HLA-restricted.

This CDR3 contains 12 residues. Germline CDR1 reads SGHNT; CDR2 reads YYREEE (reference sequence). V was cut by 1 base and J by 4 bases, with 5 bases left in between. PCR primers comprised 60 Vbeta and 13 Jbeta primers. The repertoire was sequenced with immunoSEQ multiplex PCR; TCRdb's copy has only in-frame clones and lacks some. This sample carries over 100,000 clones, more than 65% of them seen once, and the ten largest clones take 9.5% to 13%. Details on this clone: Antigen unknown.

This rearrangement joins TRBV5-4 to TRBJ1-2; D unclear. The specimen was PBMCs. The sequence was collected from a man aged 35-49 years in good health and CMV-seropositive. CDR3: CASSLPGYGYTF. The CDR3 nucleotides read TGTGCCAGCAGCTTGCCGGGCTATGGCTACACCTTC. The variable domain in full, with the rest retrieved from reference TRBV5-4 and TRBJ1-2, is ETGVTQSPTHLIKTRGQQVTLRCSSQSGHNTVSWYQQALGQGPQFIFQYYREEENGRGNFPPRFSGLQFPNYSSELNVNALELDDSALYLCASSLPGYGYTFGSGTRLTVV.